These T cell receptor beta chains were read from a single sample in a study of cytomegalovirus exposure and HLA in healthy donors. Repertoires were generated with immunoSEQ multiplex PCR, while TCRdb's copy carries only in-frame clones and drops some. Of about 100,000 clones in the sample, roughly 78% are singletons; the top ten hold about 0.69%. Material for sequencing was PBMCs. The receptors were gathered from a woman in her fifties or sixties in good health and CMV-seronegative. Both conserved end residues are part of each CDR3. Fields, in order: V gene, D gene, J gene, CDR3 protein, CDR3 DNA. A D gene is named only where the DNA matches it firmly.

v_call: TRBV15
d_call: NA
j_call: TRBJ2-6
cdr3_aa: CATSRGADGANVLTF
cdr3_nt: TGTGCCACCAGCAGAGGGGCAGATGGGGCCAACGTCCTGACTTTC

v_call: TRBV7-8
d_call: NA
j_call: TRBJ2-2
cdr3_aa: CASRPTGRNTGELFF
cdr3_nt: TGTGCCAGCAGACCAACCGGGAGGAACACCGGGGAGCTGTTTTTT

v_call: TRBV7-2
d_call: NA
j_call: TRBJ1-1
cdr3_aa: CASSLAVGRSTEAFF
cdr3_nt: TGTGCCAGCAGCTTAGCAGTAGGGAGGAGCACTGAAGCTTTCTTT

v_call: TRBV25-1
d_call: TRBD1
j_call: TRBJ2-3
cdr3_aa: CASDRGGTDTQYF
cdr3_nt: TGTGCCAGCGACAGGGGAGGAACAGATACGCAGTATTTT

v_call: TRBV19
d_call: NA
j_call: TRBJ1-5
cdr3_aa: CASSITRPYSNQPQHF
cdr3_nt: TGTGCCAGTAGTATTACGAGGCCCTATAGCAATCAGCCCCAGCATTTT

v_call: TRBV7-6
d_call: TRBD1
j_call: TRBJ1-1
cdr3_aa: CASSRGQGNTEAFF
cdr3_nt: TGTGCCAGCAGCCGCGGACAGGGAAACACTGAAGCTTTCTTT

v_call: TRBV29-1
d_call: TRBD1
j_call: TRBJ2-2
cdr3_aa: CSVEARTGFTGELFF
cdr3_nt: TGCAGCGTTGAAGCCAGGACAGGGTTCACCGGGGAGCTGTTTTTT

v_call: TRBV7-8
d_call: NA
j_call: TRBJ1-5
cdr3_aa: CASSPGGGMPQHF
cdr3_nt: TGTGCCAGCAGCCCCGGCGGGGGAATGCCCCAGCATTTT

v_call: TRBV7-9
d_call: TRBD2
j_call: TRBJ2-5
cdr3_aa: CASSLDLAEGETQYF
cdr3_nt: TGTGCCAGCAGCTTAGATCTAGCGGAGGGCGAGACCCAGTACTTC

v_call: TRBV5-1
d_call: TRBD2
j_call: TRBJ2-1
cdr3_aa: CASSSGTSGRSYNEQFF
cdr3_nt: TGCGCCAGCAGCTCCGGGACTAGCGGGAGGTCCTACAATGAGCAGTTCTTC